A single TCR beta chain is shown here with its context. Its specificity is unknown. The V end was cut by 1 base, the J end by 7 bases, with 11 bases between. The CDR3 has 14 residues. Germline V gene sequence: CDR1 MGHRA, CDR2 YSYEKL. These data come from a study of chemoradiotherapy in HPV16-positive cancers. As for the study in general: Candidate HPV-specific T-cell clones and common TCR motifs came from functional assays in a couple of HPV16-positive patients.

TCRdb's table, derived via immunoSEQ multiplex PCR, lists solely in-frame clones and lacks some. The sample carries about 24,000 clones, more than 90% recorded once. Points from the study as a whole: HPV-responsive T-cell expansion during chemoradiotherapy was linked to improved recurrence-free survival in HPV16-positive patients. Only a couple of HPV16-positive patients supplied the functional HPV-specificity definition. Non-HPV-specific T cells did not expand in tumors during treatment, whereas candidate HPV-specific clones and E7-related motifs did.

The V and J genes are TRBV4-1 and TRBJ1-5; D possibly corresponds to TRBD1 (6 bases). The TCR was taken from a human donor with HPV-associated anogenital cancer. Sequencing was performed on blood, taken from a patient who underwent chemoradiotherapy. CDR3 sequence reads: CASSQGRGAQPQHF. The CDR3 nucleotides read TGCGCCAGCAGCCAAGGGCGGGGGGCCCAGCCCCAGCATTTT.